The rows below give T cell receptor beta chains drawn from one sample of a study of Ad26.COV2.S vaccination and SARS-CoV-2 variants. Sequencing used immunoSEQ multiplex PCR; TCRdb keeps in-frame clones, though not all of them. This table has about 260,000 clones, approximately 88% appearing once. Sequences were derived from peripheral blood, sampled in a trial of Ad26.COV2.S vaccine versus placebo. These receptors all stem from a person between 18 and 65 years old who received the Ad26.COV2.S COVID-19 vaccine or a placebo. Each CDR3 is given with its conserved first and last residue. D genes are given only for firm matches. Only some rows state a clone size, as once, few, many or a class for expanded clones.

d_gene,abundance,j_gene,v_gene,CDR3nt,CDR3aa
-,-,TRBJ1-4,TRBV18,TGTGCCAGCTCACTAGGGACACCTACAACTAATGAAAAACTGTTTTTT,CASSLGTPTTNEKLFF
-,-,TRBJ1-1,TRBV9,TGTGCCAGCAGCGCCGCACCAGGGGCCACTGAAGCTTTCTTT,CASSAAPGATEAFF
-,once,TRBJ1-3,TRBV6-5,TGTGCCAGCACCCTCGGACGTGGAAACACCATATATTTT,CASTLGRGNTIYF
-,-,TRBJ2-1,TRBV10-3,TGTGCCATCAGTGAGCCTCAGACTTTTGTAAATGAGCAGTTCTTC,CAISEPQTFVNEQFF
-,-,TRBJ2-7,TRBV5-8,TGTGCCAGCCCGGCTGGCCGGGGGGCTACGTGGGAGCAGTACTTC,CASPAGRGATWEQYF
TRBD2,few,TRBJ2-3,TRBV4-2,TGTGCCAGCAGCCAAGAGGGACTAGCGGGAGGACCCACAGATACGCAGTATTTT,CASSQEGLAGGPTDTQYF
-,-,TRBJ1-2,TRBV10-3,TGTGCCATCAGTGAGTCATTGGGCGGGGATTTCAACTATGGCTACACCTTC,CAISESLGGDFNYGYTF
TRBD1,-,TRBJ1-5,TRBV24-1,TGTGCCACCAGTGATCTCAGGGGGGGCAATCAGCCCCAGCATTTT,CATSDLRGGNQPQHF
TRBD1,once,TRBJ2-3,TRBV25-1,TGTGCCAGCAGTGAATGGAGCAGGGGGAAAGATACGCAGTATTTT,CASSEWSRGKDTQYF
-,-,TRBJ2-1,TRBV18,TGTGCCAGCTCACCAGTGTTTAACTCCTACAATGAGCAGTTCTTC,CASSPVFNSYNEQFF
TRBD1,-,TRBJ2-1,TRBV6-6,TGTGCCAGCAGTTCCCCGGACAGGGGGCTTAACAATGAGCAGTTCTTC,CASSSPDRGLNNEQFF
-,-,TRBJ1-1,TRBV7-9,TGTGCCAGCAGCTTAGCATTGAACACTGAAGCTTTCTTT,CASSLALNTEAFF
TRBD1,once,TRBJ1-2,TRBV12-5,TGTGCTAGTGGTTTGGTCCTAGGACAGGGAAACTATGGCTACACCTTC,CASGLVLGQGNYGYTF
-,-,TRBJ2-7,TRBV13,TGTGCCAGCAGCCGCGGGACTTTCTACTCCTACGAGCAGTACTTC,CASSRGTFYSYEQYF
-,-,TRBJ1-5,TRBV6-1,TGTGCCAGCAGTGAAGCCAGGGTTAGCAATCAGCCCCAGCATTTT,CASSEARVSNQPQHF
-,-,TRBJ1-1,TRBV5-1,TGCGCCAGCAGCTCAGACACCTTGAACACTGAAGCTTTCTTT,CASSSDTLNTEAFF
-,-,TRBJ2-1,TRBV7-3,TGTGCCAGCAGCTTGAAGTATGGATTAAGTGGGAATGAGCAGTTCTTC,CASSLKYGLSGNEQFF
-,-,TRBJ1-6,TRBV9,TGTGCCAGCAGCGCCGACAGCACCGCCAACTCACCCCTCCACTTT,CASSADSTANSPLHF
-,-,TRBJ2-2,TRBV4-3,TGCGCCAGCAGCCGGGCAGGAGTGAACACCGGGGAGCTGTTTTTT,CASSRAGVNTGELFF
TRBD1,-,TRBJ1-1,TRBV6-5,TGTGCCAGCAGTTTACTCGGGGGGACAGTGAACACTGAAGCTTTCTTT,CASSLLGGTVNTEAFF
-,-,TRBJ1-1,TRBV11-1,TGTGCCAGCAGCTTGGAGGGTTCGGGAACTGAAGCTTTCTTT,CASSLEGSGTEAFF
TRBD1,-,TRBJ1-5,TRBV6-2/TRBV6-3,TGTGCCAGCAGTTACTTGCTCGGACAGGGGAATTGGGCAAATCAGCCCCAGCATTTT,CASSYLLGQGNWANQPQHF
-,-,TRBJ1-2,TRBV30,TGTGCCTGGAGGGGGAGACACCCACTCGGCTATGGCTACACCTTC,CAWRGRHPLGYGYTF
TRBD2,-,TRBJ2-5,TRBV4-3,TGCGCCAGCAGCCCCCAGCCAGCGGGAGGGGGCCAAGAGACCCAGTACTTC,CASSPQPAGGGQETQYF
TRBD1,-,TRBJ1-1,TRBV6-1,TGTGCCAGCAGTGAGGTTGACAGGGGGCTGGGGAACACTGAAGCTTTCTTT,CASSEVDRGLGNTEAFF
TRBD1,-,TRBJ2-5,TRBV2,TGTGCCAGCAGTACGGACAGGGCACCCGAGACCCAGTACTTC,CASSTDRAPETQYF
-,-,TRBJ1-1,TRBV9,TGTGCCAGCAGCAAGAACGGACAGAGAGGGAACACTGAAGCTTTCTTT,CASSKNGQRGNTEAFF
-,few,TRBJ2-1,TRBV7-9,TGTGCCGGAGGGAGGTACAATGAGCAGTTCTTC,CAGGRYNEQFF
-,-,TRBJ1-2,TRBV2,TGTGCCAGCAGCCCAGGGCGGGGGGTGGACTATGGCTACACCTTC,CASSPGRGVDYGYTF
-,-,TRBJ2-1,TRBV7-2,TGTGCCAGCAGCCCCCGAGGGGGAGGGGGGGAGCAGTTCTTC,CASSPRGGGGEQFF
-,-,TRBJ2-7,TRBV7-2,TGTGCCAGCAGCTTAAGCGTTCAGGCCGAGCAGTACTTC,CASSLSVQAEQYF
TRBD2,-,TRBJ2-3,TRBV7-2,TGTGCCAGCAGCCTGTGGACTAGCGGGAGTAAAGATACGCAGTATTTT,CASSLWTSGSKDTQYF
-,-,TRBJ2-7,TRBV21-1,TGTGCTAGCAGCTGCTCGGCCAGGGTAATTTCGGCCTACGAGCAGTACTTC,CASSCSARVISAYEQYF
-,-,TRBJ2-1,TRBV15,TGTGCCACCCACGCGGGTAGCTCCTACAATGAGCAGTTCTTC,CATHAGSSYNEQFF
-,few,TRBJ2-2,TRBV6-4,TGTGCCAGCAGTGACGAGGGACACACCGGGGAGCTGTTTTTT,CASSDEGHTGELFF
-,few,TRBJ1-5,TRBV19,TGTGCCAGCTCAAAGGGACTCTTGCTCAGCAATCAGCCCCAGCATTTT,CASSKGLLLSNQPQHF
-,-,TRBJ2-1,TRBV7-2,TGTGCCAGCAGCTTAGTAGTAAATGAGCAGTTCTTC,CASSLVVNEQFF
-,few,TRBJ1-6,TRBV5-8,TGTGCCAGCAGCTCCGACTCCTATAATTCACCCCTCCACTTT,CASSSDSYNSPLHF
-,-,TRBJ2-7,TRBV21-1,TGTGCTAGCAGCAAACAGGGGGTATCCTACGAGCAGTACTTC,CASSKQGVSYEQYF
-,-,TRBJ2-5,TRBV11-2,TGTGCCAGCAGCTTAGTCGGTGTGGCTCAAGAGACCCAGTACTTC,CASSLVGVAQETQYF
TRBD2,-,TRBJ2-3,TRBV24-1,TGTGCCACCAGTGACCGAGGACTAGCGGGAACAGATACGCAGTATTTT,CATSDRGLAGTDTQYF